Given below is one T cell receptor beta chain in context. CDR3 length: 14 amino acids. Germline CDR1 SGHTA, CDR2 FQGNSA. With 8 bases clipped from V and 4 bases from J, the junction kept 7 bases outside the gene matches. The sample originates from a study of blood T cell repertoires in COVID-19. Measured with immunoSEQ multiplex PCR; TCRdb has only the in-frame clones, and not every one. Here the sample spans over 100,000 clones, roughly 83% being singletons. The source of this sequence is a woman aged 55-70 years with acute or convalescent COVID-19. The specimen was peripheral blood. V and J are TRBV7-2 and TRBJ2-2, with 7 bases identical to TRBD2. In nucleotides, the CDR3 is TGTGCCAGCCGGGGCAGCGGGGCCACCGGGGAGCTGTTTTTT. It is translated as CASRGSGATGELFF.